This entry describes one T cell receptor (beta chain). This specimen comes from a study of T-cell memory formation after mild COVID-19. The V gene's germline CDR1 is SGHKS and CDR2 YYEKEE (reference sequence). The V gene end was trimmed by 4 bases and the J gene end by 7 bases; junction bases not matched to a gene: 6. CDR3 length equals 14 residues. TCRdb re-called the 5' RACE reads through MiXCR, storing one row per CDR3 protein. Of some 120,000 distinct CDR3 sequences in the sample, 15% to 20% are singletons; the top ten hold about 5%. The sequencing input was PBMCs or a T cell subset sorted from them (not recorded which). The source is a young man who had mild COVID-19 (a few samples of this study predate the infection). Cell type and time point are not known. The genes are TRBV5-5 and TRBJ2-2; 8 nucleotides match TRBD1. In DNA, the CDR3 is TGTGCCAGCAGCCGGACAGGGAGTGACGGGGAGCTGTTTTTT. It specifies CASSRTGSDGELFF.